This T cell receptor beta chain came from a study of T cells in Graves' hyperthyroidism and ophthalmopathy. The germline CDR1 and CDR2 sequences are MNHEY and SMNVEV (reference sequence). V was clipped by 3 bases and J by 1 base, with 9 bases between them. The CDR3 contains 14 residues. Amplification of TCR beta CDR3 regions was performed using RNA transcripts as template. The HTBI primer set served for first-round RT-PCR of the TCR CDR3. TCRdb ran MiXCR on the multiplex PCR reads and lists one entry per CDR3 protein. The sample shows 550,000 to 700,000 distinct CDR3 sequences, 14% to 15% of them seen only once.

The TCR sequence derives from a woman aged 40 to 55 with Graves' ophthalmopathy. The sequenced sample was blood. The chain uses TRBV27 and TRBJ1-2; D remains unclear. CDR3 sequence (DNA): TGTGCCAGCAGTTTGGTAGGGAGTAACTATGGCTACACCTTC. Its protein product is CASSLVGSNYGYTF.